A single sample gave rise to the 28 T cell receptor beta chains below, sequenced in a study of cytomegalovirus exposure and HLA in healthy donors. Amplification used 60 Vbeta primers and 13 Jbeta primers. The assay was immunoSEQ multiplex PCR, and TCRdb's table has in-frame clones only and misses some. The data show approximately 110,000 clones, approximately 78% seen once. The specimen sequenced was PBMCs. Receptors originate from a woman aged 25 to 39 in good health and CMV-seronegative.

This clone was picked up a small number of times. This chain connects TRBV6-1 to TRBJ2-2; TRBD1 is a possible D gene (5 bases). The CDR3 loop spans 16 amino acids. Trimming shortened V by 4 bases and J by 0 bases, and 12 bases separated the two germline ends. The V gene's germline CDR1 is MNHNS and CDR2 SASEGT. The CDR3 nucleotides read TGTGCCAGCAGTGCAGTGGGGCCAGCGAACACCGGGGAGCTGTTTTTT. It codes for CASSAVGPANTGELFF.

The chain joins TRBV5-4 to TRBJ2-1; 8 nucleotides agree with TRBD2. Trimming cost V 0 bases and J 5 bases; bases outside gene matches: 7. The CDR3 totals 16 residues. The germline V gene encodes CDR1 SGHNT and CDR2 YYREEE (reference sequence). In nucleotides, the CDR3 is TGTGCCAGCAGCTTGGCTGCCGGGAGGGCTAACAATGAGCAGTTCTTC. Amino acid sequence: CASSLAAGRANNEQFF.

This clone was seen a single time. The V and J genes are TRBV21-1 and TRBJ2-5; the D call TRBD2 from the table was never checked on the DNA. TRBV21-1 is classified as a pseudogene. CDR3 length: 18 residues. The CDR3: CASSIETPGLPARETQYF. The CDR3 DNA reads as TGTGCCAGCAGCATTGAAACGCCCGGACTTCCTGCCAGGGAGACCCAGTACTTC.

The chain has TRBV25-1 and TRBJ1-1, with D hard to call. Germline CDR1 MGHDK, CDR2 SYGVNS. CDR3 size: 13 residues. The V end lost 1 base, the J end lost 5 bases, and 8 bases lay between the germline ends. The CDR3, as DNA: TGTGCCAGCAGTGAATCTCGAGGTACTGAAGCTTTCTTT. Its translation: CASSESRGTEAFF. The full variable domain, with the rest looked up from reference TRBV25-1 and TRBJ1-1, is EADIYQTPRYLVIGTGKKITLECSQTMGHDKMYWYQQDPGMELHLIHYSYGVNSTEKGDLSSESTVSRIRTEHFPLTLESARPSHTSQYLCASSESRGTEAFFGQGTRLTVV.

The chain is built from TRBV7-8 and TRBJ1-5; maybe TRBD1 (5 bases). CDR3 length: 16 amino acids. Trimming removed 0 bases at V and 0 bases at J, with 9 bases between. Germline loops: CDR1 SGHVS, CDR2 FQNEAQ. CDR3 loop: CASSLADTYSNQPQHF. The CDR3 DNA reads as TGTGCCAGCAGCTTAGCGGACACATATAGCAATCAGCCCCAGCATTTT.

This chain links TRBV28 with TRBJ1-2; 7 positions match TRBD1. The germline V gene encodes CDR1 MDHEN and CDR2 SYDVKM. This CDR3 is built from 13 residues. V lost 5 bases, J lost 4 bases, and 4 bases stayed unmatched. The CDR3 DNA reads TGTGCCAGCAGTACAGGGGTAAGCTATGGCTACACCTTC. Its translation: CASSTGVSYGYTF.

The chain employs TRBV6-5 and TRBJ2-7; TRBD1 might be the D (6 bases). CDR3 size: 14 residues. The germline V gene has CDR1 MNHEY and CDR2 SVGAGI. The V end was cut by 6 bases, the J end by 3 bases, with 15 bases between. CDR3 residues: CASSSGTMDYEQYF. CDR3 sequence (DNA): TGTGCCAGCAGCTCCGGGACAATGGACTACGAGCAGTACTTC.

The chain carries TRBV5-4 and TRBJ2-3; D is perhaps TRBD2 (5 bases). Germline CDR1 SGHNT, CDR2 YYREEE (reference sequence). Trimming removed 2 bases from V and 1 base from J, with 8 bases in between. This CDR3 has 14 residues. This chain's CDR3 is CASSFLRGTDTQYF. In DNA, the CDR3 is TGTGCCAGCAGCTTTTTGCGGGGCACAGATACGCAGTATTTT.

This clone was recorded once. The chain uses TRBV2 and TRBJ2-7; tentatively, D is TRBD1 (6 bases). Deletions cut 2 bases from V and 6 bases from J, with 23 bases between. The CDR3 extends over 17 amino acids. CDR1 is SNHLY, CDR2 FYNNEI, per germline. The CDR3 spells CASSETGGDRIFGEQYF. The CDR3 DNA reads TGTGCCAGCAGTGAAACAGGTGGAGACAGGATCTTCGGCGAGCAGTACTTC. Using reference TRBV2 and TRBJ2-7 for the parts outside the CDR3, the full variable domain is EPEVTQTPSHQVTQMGQEVILRCVPISNHLYFYWYRQILGQKVEFLVSFYNNEISEKSEIFDDQFSVERPDGSNFTLKIRSTKLEDSAMYFCASSETGGDRIFGEQYFGPGTRLTVT.

The chain is built from TRBV27 and TRBJ2-1; D is perhaps TRBD2 (7 bases). V was cut by 7 bases and J by 9 bases, with 22 bases left in between. The germline V gene has CDR1 MNHEY and CDR2 SMNVEV (reference sequence). CDR3 length: 15 amino acids. DNA for the CDR3: TGTGCCAGCAACACCCCTCGGGCGGGGGCAGGTGAGCAGTTCTTC. Translating it yields CASNTPRAGAGEQFF.

This sequence joins TRBV13 and TRBJ1-2, with 8 nucleotides matching TRBD1. V was clipped by 0 bases and J by 7 bases; unmatched bases: 1. This CDR3 spans 13 amino acids. Germline V gene sequence: CDR1 PRHDT, CDR2 FYEKMQ (reference sequence). The CDR3 bases are TGTGCCAGCAGCTTAGGGACAGGGGTTGGCTACACCTTC. It translates to CASSLGTGVGYTF.

About this clone itself: Other DNA variants within this sample encode the same CDR3. The chain links TRBV6-5 to TRBJ2-7; the D is unclear. The germline V gene encodes CDR1 MNHEY and CDR2 SVGAGI. The V gene lost 0 bases and the J gene lost 1 base, with 4 bases spanning the gap. The CDR3 contains 13 residues. As DNA, the CDR3 is TGTGCCAGCAGTTACTCGAGTTCCTACGAGCAGTACTTC. It is translated as CASSYSSSYEQYF.

The chain employs TRBV6-1 and TRBJ1-1; TRBD1 might be the D (6 bases). V lost 6 bases and J 3 bases, leaving 14 bases between the germline ends. Germline values: CDR1 MNHNS, CDR2 SASEGT. CDR3 length equals 14 residues. CDR3 sequence: CASRGLTGHTEAFF. As DNA, the CDR3 is TGTGCCAGCAGGGGTCTAACAGGGCACACTGAAGCTTTCTTT.

The chain couples TRBV9 to TRBJ2-7; 11 positions agree with TRBD1. The CDR3 has 14 residues. The J segment lost 7 bases and the V segment lost 5 bases, leaving 8 bases of the junction unmatched. Germline CDR1 and CDR2: SGDLS and YYNGEE. Written as DNA, the CDR3 is TGTGCCAGCAGTGGAGGACAGGGGGCAAAAGAGCAGTACTTC. It translates to CASSGGQGAKEQYF.

This clone was seen a few times. This chain links TRBV28 with TRBJ1-1; D call uncertain. The CDR3 sequence is 16 residues long. V gave up 3 bases and J gave up 0 bases, with 14 bases separating them. From germline, CDR1 is MDHEN and CDR2 SYDVKM. DNA for the CDR3: TGTGCCAGCAGTTTCCCGGGAGGGCTTATGAACACTGAAGCTTTCTTT. Its translation is CASSFPGGLMNTEAFF.

The rearrangement joins TRBV5-4 to TRBJ1-1; 11 bases align to TRBD1. This CDR3 is 14 amino acids long. In germline, CDR1 is SGHNT, CDR2 YYREEE (reference sequence). The junction had 3 bases not matched to a gene; V was cut back by 5 bases and J by 3 bases. The CDR3 DNA sequence: TGTGCCAGCAGTTGGGGACAGGGGGACACTGAAGCTTTCTTT. Amino acids: CASSWGQGDTEAFF.

The CDR3 loop is CASRAGADTQYF. CDR3 sequence (DNA): TGTGCCAGCAGGGCGGGGGCAGATACGCAGTATTTT. The chain uses TRBV6-1 and TRBJ2-3; TRBD2 matches 7 bases. Trimming at V came to 6 bases and at J to 4 bases, leaving 1 base not matched to a gene. Germline V gene lookup returns CDR1 MNHNS and CDR2 SASEGT. The CDR3 loop spans 12 amino acids.

This clone has a handful of counts. The chain couples TRBV7-9 to TRBJ1-1; D remains ambiguous. CDR3 length equals 11 residues. The germline gives CDR1 SEHNR, CDR2 FQNEAQ (reference sequence). V was cut by 5 bases and J by 4 bases, with 5 bases left in between. The CDR3 nucleotides are TGTGCCAGCAGCCCCCGCACTGAAGCTTTCTTT. Amino acids: CASSPRTEAFF.

The V and J genes are TRBV6-1 and TRBJ2-7; 7 bases fit TRBD2. The CDR3 is 12 residues long. Germline trimming cut 11 bases from V and 2 bases from J; bases unmatched to any gene: 6. Germline V gives CDR1 MNHNS, CDR2 SASEGT. The CDR3: CAVRGDPYEQYF. The CDR3 DNA reads TGTGCCGTACGGGGGGATCCCTACGAGCAGTACTTC.

About this clone itself: The sample contains more than one DNA sequence encoding this CDR3. The J gene is TRBJ2-2, the V gene TRBV10-1; 8 bases match TRBD2. CDR3 length equals 14 residues. Germline V gives CDR1 WNHNN, CDR2 SYGVQD (reference sequence). Trimming took 5 bases from V and 6 from J; bases not matched to a gene: 5. CDR3 in DNA: TGCGCCAGCAGTACCACGGGGGGGCCCGGGGAGCTGTTTTTT. This encodes CASSTTGGPGELFF.

The rearrangement links TRBV29-1 to TRBJ1-2; 8 bases line up with TRBD1. Germline values: CDR1 SQVTM, CDR2 ANQGSEA. The V gene end was trimmed by 5 bases and the J gene end by 4 bases; junction bases not matched to a gene: 9. The CDR3 sequence is 14 residues long. The CDR3 DNA reads as TGCAGCGTTCAACCTAAGGGACAGGTCTATGGCTACACCTTC. It translates to CSVQPKGQVYGYTF.

This clone came up a few times. The chain is built from TRBV11-1 and TRBJ1-1, with TRBD1 identical over 7 bases. This CDR3 spans 15 amino acids. In germline, CDR1 is SGHAT, CDR2 FQDESV (reference sequence). J gave up 2 bases and V 5 bases, and 8 bases lay outside the gene matches. The CDR3 bases are TGTGCCAGCAGCACGACCAGGGGGAGAAACACTGAAGCTTTCTTT. Protein product: CASSTTRGRNTEAFF.

A few counts support this clone. The chain has TRBV19 and TRBJ2-2; possibly TRBD1 for D (5 bases). There are 12 residues in the CDR3. Per the germline V gene, CDR1 is LNHDA and CDR2 is SQIVND (reference sequence). The V gene lost 8 bases and the J gene lost 3 bases, with 7 bases spanning the gap. The CDR3 loop is CASLTDTGELFF. The CDR3 bases are TGTGCCAGTCTGACAGACACCGGGGAGCTGTTTTTT. Full variable domain (outside the CDR3, taken from reference TRBV19 and TRBJ2-2): DGGITQSPKYLFRKEGQNVTLSCEQNLNHDAMYWYRQDPGQGLRLIYYSQIVNDFQKGDIAEGYSVSREKKESFPLTVTSAQKNPTAFYLCASLTDTGELFFGEGSRLTVL.

The gene calls are TRBV27 and TRBJ1-2, with 9 bases that match TRBD1. This CDR3 region has 14 residues. Looked up from germline, CDR1 is MNHEY and CDR2 is SMNVEV (reference sequence). V gave up 6 bases and J gave up 7 bases; unmatched junction bases: 9. DNA for the CDR3: TGTGCCAGCAGACAACTCACAGGGGGCTTTGGCTACACCTTC. Translating it yields CASRQLTGGFGYTF.

The chain carries TRBV19 and TRBJ2-2; unclear D gene. In germline, CDR1 is LNHDA, CDR2 SQIVND (reference sequence). CDR3 length: 15 amino acids. V was cut by 0 bases and J by 8 bases, with 13 bases left in between. The CDR3 protein is CASSIDEAARGELFF. The CDR3 nucleotides read TGTGCCAGTAGTATAGATGAGGCGGCGCGGGGGGAGCTGTTTTTT.

With regard to this clone: Other DNA sequences in the same sample also yield this CDR3. This chain joins TRBV5-1 and TRBJ2-3, with TRBD2 matching over 7 bases. J lost 1 base, V lost 2 bases, and 4 bases had no gene match. CDR1 and CDR2 (germline): SGHRS, YFSETQ. This CDR3 is 15 amino acids long. The CDR3 nucleotides are TGCGCCAGCAGCTTAGCGGCGGGGGGCACAGATACGCAGTATTTT. This encodes CASSLAAGGTDTQYF.

The chain joins TRBV7-2 to TRBJ1-1; 9 bases are a match to TRBD1. CDR3 length: 16 residues. Trimming took 5 bases from V and 2 from J; bases not matched to a gene: 9. Per the germline V gene, CDR1 is SGHTA and CDR2 is FQGNSA. The CDR3 region has the DNA TGTGCCAGCAGCCCCGGACAGGGGAGCCCCAACACTGAAGCTTTCTTT. Its protein product is CASSPGQGSPNTEAFF.

V usage is TRBV18 and J usage is TRBJ1-2, with 7 positions matching TRBD1. Per germline, CDR1 KGHSH and CDR2 LQKENI. V shed 5 bases and J 2 bases; nucleotides not matched to a gene: 5. This CDR3 is 14 amino acids long. CDR3 region: CASSVSTGNYGYTF. As DNA, the CDR3 is TGTGCCAGCTCAGTATCGACAGGGAACTATGGCTACACCTTC.